These 23 T cell receptor beta chains were sequenced from one sample in a study of shared clonotypes between healthy human individuals. Using immunoSEQ multiplex PCR, the repertoire was profiled, and TCRdb retains in-frame clones only, with some absent. The table has more than 2,000,000 clones, more than 85% seen once. Sample: naive CD4+ T cells from PBMCs. This sample's subset: CD45RA+ positively selected. These receptors all stem from a man younger than 35 in good health. Some clones in this sample may be carry-over from other donors' samples.

This clone was seen only a few times. The chain couples TRBV10-3 to TRBJ2-7, with 11 nucleotides matching TRBD2. Germline V lookup: CDR1 ENHRY, CDR2 SYGVKD. This CDR3 is 16 amino acids long. V lost 2 bases and J lost 2; bases outside the gene matches: 5. The CDR3 nucleotides read TGTGCCATCAGTGAGCCCGGGACTAGCGGAGCCTACGAGCAGTACTTC. Protein product: CAISEPGTSGAYEQYF.

Points on this clone: Other nucleotide sequences from this sample produce the same CDR3. The chain combines TRBV6-4 with TRBJ2-2, with 10 bases fitting TRBD1. V dropped 4 bases and J dropped 4; count of bases not matched to a gene: 0. This CDR3 comprises 14 residues. Germline CDR1 MRHNA, CDR2 SNTAGT. The CDR3: CASSGTGGTGELFF. Here the CDR3 DNA reads TGTGCCAGCAGTGGGACAGGGGGCACCGGGGAGCTGTTTTTT.

V and J are TRBV5-1 and TRBJ2-1; a possible D gene is TRBD2 (6 bases). V dropped 4 bases and J dropped 4 bases, with 12 bases sitting between them. CDR1 is SGHRS and CDR2 is YFSETQ in the germline V gene. The CDR3 is 14 residues long. CDR3 loop: CASSTRDQYNEQFF. The CDR3 DNA follows: TGCGCCAGCAGCACGCGGGACCAATACAATGAGCAGTTCTTC.

This chain uses TRBV5-3 with TRBJ1-2; TRBD1 matches 9 bases. TRBV5-3 is treated as an ORF (open reading frame) with a function not yet certain. The CDR3 covers 15 residues. The V segment lost 2 bases and the J segment 3 bases; nucleotides outside the gene matches: 5. CDR3 nucleotides: TGTGCCAGAAGCTTTCTAGACAGGGGGGACTATGGCTACACCTTC. It is translated as CARSFLDRGDYGYTF.

The chain links TRBV7-3 to TRBJ2-3, with D possibly called TRBD1 or TRBD2 (5 bases each). The CDR3 is 13 residues long. V shed 8 bases and J shed 2 bases, with 11 bases lying between them. Germline CDR1 is SGHTA and CDR2 is FQGTGA. DNA for the CDR3: TGTGCCAGCGGGACCACCTACACAGATACGCAGTATTTT. Translated, it gives CASGTTYTDTQYF.

This chain uses TRBV2 with TRBJ1-4; D call uncertain. Germline values: CDR1 SNHLY, CDR2 FYNNEI. V gave up 7 bases and J gave up 7 bases, with 13 bases separating them. This CDR3 has 13 residues. The CDR3, as DNA: TGTGCCAGCAAGGCGACACTCAGTGAAAAACTGTTTTTT. Its protein product is CASKATLSEKLFF.

V usage is TRBV5-1 and J usage is TRBJ2-7; TRBD1 matches 7 bases. J was trimmed by 6 bases and V by 2 bases; bases with no gene match: 8. CDR3 length: 14 amino acids. The germline V gene encodes CDR1 SGHRS and CDR2 YFSETQ. This CDR3 is CASSFDREYGEQYF. The CDR3 nucleotides are TGCGCCAGCAGCTTCGACAGGGAATATGGCGAGCAGTACTTC.

V is TRBV12-5 and J is TRBJ2-2; no firm D call. The germline CDR1 and CDR2 sequences are LGHNT and FRNRAP. This CDR3 contains 12 residues. Trimming removed 4 bases at V and 5 bases at J, with 5 bases between. CDR3 residues: CASGSQTGELFF. Here the CDR3 DNA reads TGTGCTAGTGGTTCCCAGACCGGGGAGCTGTTTTTT.

This chain uses TRBV28 with TRBJ2-1; unclear D gene. The CDR3 totals 11 residues. Looked up from germline, CDR1 is MDHEN and CDR2 is SYDVKM. With 6 bases removed from V and 9 bases from J, the gap between germline ends came to 9 bases. DNA of the CDR3: TGTGCCAGCAGCCTAGGGTTTGAGCAGTTCTTC. Encoded protein: CASSLGFEQFF.

For the CDR3, the DNA is TGTGCCAGCAGCCCGACAGGGGTGGACTATGGCTACACCTTC. Translated: CASSPTGVDYGYTF. This chain joins TRBV14 and TRBJ1-2, with 8 bases that match TRBD1. V dropped 4 bases and J dropped 3; count of bases not matched to a gene: 4. The CDR3 runs to 14 residues. Germline V gene sequence: CDR1 SGHDN, CDR2 FVKESK.

The rearrangement links TRBV4-2 to TRBJ2-3, with TRBD2 as a possible D gene (6 bases). Trimming removed 8 bases at V and 10 bases at J, with 31 bases between. CDR1 is LGHNA and CDR2 is YNFKEQ in the germline V gene. There are 17 residues in the CDR3. In nucleotides, the CDR3 is TGTGCCAGCGGATCGACCGGGACGGCCTATCCGGGACTTTCGCAGTATTTT. Translated: CASGSTGTAYPGLSQYF.

The CDR3 nucleotides read TGTGCCAGCAGTCGCCGGGACAGGATCACAGATACGCAGTATTTT. It specifies CASSRRDRITDTQYF. V and J are TRBV6-4 and TRBJ2-3, with 8 nucleotides matching TRBD1. The CDR3 consists of 15 residues. V shed 5 bases, J shed 2 bases, and the junction held 6 bases outside the gene matches. Germline V CDR1 and CDR2: MRHNA, SNTAGT.

The rearrangement joins TRBV11-3 to TRBJ2-2; 9 bases fit TRBD1. The CDR3 loop spans 16 amino acids. V gave up 5 bases and J gave up 4 bases; unmatched junction bases: 8. Germline V gene data show CDR1 as SGHNT and CDR2 as YENEEA. Here the CDR3 reads CASSPWTGAGTGELFF. CDR3 sequence (DNA): TGTGCCAGCAGCCCCTGGACAGGGGCGGGCACCGGGGAGCTGTTTTTT.

The chain couples TRBV1 to TRBJ2-3. TRBV1 constitutes a pseudogene. The CDR3 contains 17 residues. The DNA for the CDR3 is TGCACCAGCAGCCAAGGCGACCGGGACGGGAATACCGCCCAGCAGTATTTT. Protein sequence: CTSSQGDRDGNTAQQYF.

V usage is TRBV28 and J usage is TRBJ2-1; 7 bases agree with TRBD1. V shed 10 bases and J 5 bases; nucleotides not matched to a gene: 14. The CDR3 totals 15 residues. Looked up from germline, CDR1 is MDHEN and CDR2 is SYDVKM. The CDR3 sequence: CATRDRRLTDNEQFF. In nucleotides, the CDR3 is TGTGCCACCAGGGACAGAAGGTTAACGGACAATGAGCAGTTCTTC.

On this clone itself: The sample contains more than one DNA sequence encoding this CDR3. The CDR3 protein is CASSPGREYEQYF. The CDR3 coding sequence is TGTGCCAGCAGCCCTGGGAGGGAATACGAGCAGTACTTC. V is TRBV28 and J is TRBJ2-7; TRBD2 aligns across 7 bases. The CDR3 loop spans 13 amino acids. The junction had 6 bases not matched to a gene; V was cut back by 6 bases and J by 4 bases. The germline V gene encodes CDR1 MDHEN and CDR2 SYDVKM.

The J gene is TRBJ1-1, the V gene TRBV6-6; D is uncertain. The CDR3 spans 14 residues. Trimming shortened V by 7 bases and J by 2 bases, and 14 bases separated the two germline ends. Germline lookup yields CDR1 MNHNY and CDR2 SVGAGI (reference sequence). The CDR3 nucleotides read TGTGCCAGCATGGGGTCCCCGGAAAACACTGAAGCTTTCTTT. This codes for CASMGSPENTEAFF.

The rearrangement uses TRBV30 and TRBJ1-5; TRBD1 matches 7 bases. This CDR3 region has 13 residues. V lost 5 bases, J lost 0 bases, and 1 base stayed unmatched. Per germline, CDR1 GTSNPN and CDR2 SVGIG (reference sequence). The CDR3 sequence: CAWGQDSNQPQHF. CDR3 DNA sequence: TGTGCCTGGGGACAGGATAGCAATCAGCCCCAGCATTTT.

The rearrangement links TRBV5-1 to TRBJ2-5; TRBD1 is a possible D gene (6 bases). V was shortened by 4 bases and J by 4 bases, with 17 bases between the two germline ends. Looked up from germline, CDR1 is SGHRS and CDR2 is YFSETQ. The CDR3 is 15 residues long. DNA of the CDR3: TGCGCCAGCAGCACCCAACAGGGTTCTTTAGAGACCCAGTACTTC. Its translation: CASSTQQGSLETQYF.

This chain links TRBV28 with TRBJ1-2, with 9 bases matching TRBD1. The trim removed 5 bases at V and 7 bases at J, leaving 11 bases unmatched. Germline CDR1 is MDHEN and CDR2 is SYDVKM. The CDR3 is 15 amino acids. The CDR3 region has the DNA TGTGCCAGCAGTACCCCGGGACAGGGCAGCGGTGGCTACACCTTC. Translating it yields CASSTPGQGSGGYTF.

The chain recombines TRBV28 with TRBJ1-2; D is possibly TRBD1 (5 bases). The V end was cut by 2 bases, the J end by 1 base, with 8 bases between. From germline, CDR1 is MDHEN and CDR2 SYDVKM. The CDR3 runs to 14 residues. The CDR3 here is CASSLDSLNYGYTF. Written as DNA, the CDR3 is TGTGCCAGCAGTTTAGACAGCCTTAACTATGGCTACACCTTC.

The CDR3 DNA sequence: TGTGCCAGCAGCTTAGACTGGGCTAGCTACGAGCAGTACTTC. This encodes CASSLDWASYEQYF. The rearrangement links TRBV11-2 to TRBJ2-7; no firm D call. CDR1 is SGHAT and CDR2 is FQNNGV in the germline V gene. Trimming removed 0 bases from V and 3 bases from J, with 9 bases in between. The CDR3 has 14 residues.

This clone was found once. The chain couples TRBV5-1 to TRBJ2-7, with TRBD1 as a possible D gene (5 bases). Germline V CDR1 and CDR2: SGHRS, YFSETQ. Deletions cut 4 bases from V and 5 bases from J, with 16 bases between. The CDR3 consists of 14 residues. CDR3 residues: CASSLQGPLHEQYF. DNA for the CDR3: TGCGCCAGCAGCCTGCAGGGCCCCCTCCACGAGCAGTACTTC.